The T cell receptor beta chain under discussion was sequenced for a study of T cells in lung cancer brain metastases. Overall study: Among the approximately 21 patients, 15 to 18 reported tobacco use, median 40 pack-years. Between primary and metastasis resection, eighteen of the 20 patients were untreated. Regarding the study as a whole: Paired lesions shared few clones; most were lesion-specific (mean Morisita about 0.23).

Assay used: immunoSEQ multiplex PCR; TCRdb lists only in-frame clones, some missing. The data contain approximately 6,600 clones, 75% to 90% of them singletons. Details on this clone: Its target is not known.

The CDR3 extends over 11 amino acids. Germline CDR1 reads LGHNT; CDR2 reads FRNRAP. Trimming stripped 6 bases from V and 5 bases from J, with 7 bases between. The sequencing sample was made of tumor tissue from the primary lung tumor. This chain uses TRBV12-5 with TRBJ1-1; D remains unclear. This clonotype originated in a man over 45 with non-small cell lung cancer. CDR3 sequence (DNA): TGTGCTAGTGGCCCGTCAACTGAAGCTTTCTTT. Translation: CASGPSTEAFF.